Shown below are 11 T cell receptor beta chains from a single sample sequenced in a study of CD8+ T cells in alopecia areata. Following extraction, RNA underwent reverse transcription to cDNA, which served as the sequencing template. The table came from immunoSEQ multiplex PCR; TCRdb's copy has only in-frame clones and leaves some out. The sample lists over 90,000 clones; around 60% were seen once. Sequenced material: CD4+ T cells sorted from blood. The origin of the receptors is a human donor in good health.

The chain has TRBV7-2 and TRBJ2-4; 7 nucleotides line up with TRBD1. V lost 3 bases and J lost 0; bases outside the gene matches: 5. Germline CDR1 reads SGHTA; CDR2 reads FQGNSA. The length of the CDR3 is 16 residues. CDR3 amino acids: CASSFLQGEAKNIQYF. The CDR3, as DNA: TGTGCCAGCAGCTTTCTCCAGGGGGAAGCCAAAAACATTCAGTACTTC.

A few counts support this clone. The chain is built from TRBV29-1 and TRBJ2-3, with a possible D match to TRBD2 (5 bases). Germline V CDR1 and CDR2: SQVTM, ANQGSEA. V shed 3 bases and J shed 3 bases, with 10 bases lying between them. The CDR3 spans 13 residues. CDR3 nucleotide sequence: TGCAGCGTTGAGTTCCCGGGAACAGATACGCAGTATTTT. Protein sequence: CSVEFPGTDTQYF.

The rearrangement uses TRBV7-9 and TRBJ2-5, with 7 bases matching TRBD1. The CDR3 totals 15 residues. The trim removed 5 bases at V and 1 base at J, leaving 7 bases unmatched. Germline CDR1 is SEHNR and CDR2 is FQNEAQ (reference sequence). CDR3 sequence: CASSPQGQLQETQYF. The CDR3, as DNA: TGTGCCAGCAGCCCTCAGGGACAGCTCCAAGAGACCCAGTACTTC.

The chain joins TRBV28 to TRBJ1-6, with 7 bases identical to TRBD1. There are 14 residues in the CDR3. Germline values: CDR1 MDHEN, CDR2 SYDVKM. Trimming took 5 bases from V and 7 from J; bases not matched to a gene: 5. In nucleotides, the CDR3 is TGTGCCAGCAGTGTATCAGGGGGGAATTCACCCCTCCACTTT. Its protein is CASSVSGGNSPLHF. The entire variable domain, with the rest obtained from reference TRBV28 and TRBJ1-6, is as follows: DVKVTQSSRYLVKRTGEKVFLECVQDMDHENMFWYRQDPGLGLRLIYFSYDVKMKEKGDIPEGYSVSREKKERFSLILESASTNQTSMYLCASSVSGGNSPLHFGNGTRLTVT.

The chain recombines TRBV11-2 with TRBJ1-1; tentative D call: TRBD1 (5 bases). The CDR3 loop spans 14 amino acids. Trimming removed 3 bases at V and 1 base at J, with 9 bases between. Per germline, CDR1 SGHAT and CDR2 FQNNGV. CDR3 nucleotide sequence: TGTGCCAGCAGCTTCGGGCAGGGGAACACTGAAGCTTTCTTT. Its protein is CASSFGQGNTEAFF.

There are a few counts of this clone. V and J are TRBV18 and TRBJ2-5, with D perhaps matching TRBD1 or TRBD2 (5 bases each). The CDR3 consists of 14 residues. The ends were cut back, 6 bases at V and 3 bases at J, with 14 bases in the middle. Germline V lookup: CDR1 KGHSH, CDR2 LQKENI. The CDR3 DNA sequence: TGTGCCAGCTCCCGGGTGAGGGGCAAAGAGACCCAGTACTTC. Its translation is CASSRVRGKETQYF.

This chain uses TRBV7-2 with TRBJ1-1; 8 bases align to TRBD1. CDR1 and CDR2 (germline): SGHTA, FQGNSA. V lost 4 bases and J lost 0; bases outside the gene matches: 1. This CDR3 region has 14 residues. CDR3 sequence: CASSSGQVNTEAFF. In DNA form, the CDR3 reads TGTGCCAGCAGCTCGGGACAGGTGAACACTGAAGCTTTCTTT. Full variable domain (missing parts from reference TRBV7-2 and TRBJ1-1): GAGVSQSPSNKVTEKGKDVELRCDPISGHTALYWYRQSLGQGLEFLIYFQGNSAPDKSGLPSDRFSAERTGGSVSTLTIQRTQQEDSAVYLCASSSGQVNTEAFFGQGTRLTVV.

This clone has only one observation. V gene TRBV28 combines with J gene TRBJ1-1; D not certain. The germline CDR1 and CDR2 sequences are MDHEN and SYDVKM. This CDR3 comprises 14 residues. The V and J ends lost 3 bases and 1 base respectively, with 9 bases between them. The CDR3 bases are TGTGCCAGCAGTTTGGTGCAGAAGAACACTGAAGCTTTCTTT. Residues: CASSLVQKNTEAFF.

V and J are TRBV30 and TRBJ1-1, with 7 bases aligning to TRBD1. Germline-derived CDR1 and CDR2 are GTSNPN and SVGIG (reference sequence). This CDR3 is built from 13 residues. DNA of the CDR3: TGTGCTGTTCGCTCGGATTCCAGGGGGGAAGCTTTCTTT. Translating gives CAVRSDSRGEAFF.

V is TRBV5-1 and J is TRBJ1-1, with 10 nucleotides matching TRBD1. The CDR3 extends over 13 amino acids. V was pared by 4 bases and J by 10 bases, with 7 bases of the junction left unmatched. The germline V gene encodes CDR1 SGHRS and CDR2 YFSETQ. CDR3 nucleotides: TGCGCCAGCAGCACCCCGGGACAGGGGACAGCTTTCTTT. It codes for CASSTPGQGTAFF.

As concerns this clone: At one end, the junction sequence differs from germline, possibly due to a read error. This chain connects TRBV7-2 to TRBJ1-1; D is unclear. CDR1 and CDR2 (germline): SGHTA, FQGNSA. The CDR3 is 14 residues long. In nucleotides, the CDR3 is TGTGCCAGCAACCCCGGGATCCGGAACTCTGAAGCTTTCTTT. This translates into CASNPGIRNSEAFF.